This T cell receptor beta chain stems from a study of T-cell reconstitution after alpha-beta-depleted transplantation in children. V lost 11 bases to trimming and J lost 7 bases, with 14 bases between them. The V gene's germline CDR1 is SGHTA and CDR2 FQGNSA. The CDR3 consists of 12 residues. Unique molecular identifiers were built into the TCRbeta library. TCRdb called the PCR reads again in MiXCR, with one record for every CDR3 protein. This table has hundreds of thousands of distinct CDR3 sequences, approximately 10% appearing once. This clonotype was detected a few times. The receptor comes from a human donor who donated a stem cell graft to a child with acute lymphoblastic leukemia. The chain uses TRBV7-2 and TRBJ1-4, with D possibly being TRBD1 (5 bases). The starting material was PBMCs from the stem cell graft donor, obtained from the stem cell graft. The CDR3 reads CAAAGTGEKLFF. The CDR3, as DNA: TGTGCCGCCGCCGGGACGGGTGAAAAACTGTTTTTT.